This T cell receptor beta chain was obtained from a study of T cell changes during pregnancy in multiple sclerosis. This CDR3 spans 17 amino acids. The germline V and J ends were trimmed by 1 base and 6 bases, with 20 bases remaining between them. Germline CDR1 is SGHKS and CDR2 is YYEKEE (reference sequence). Repertoires were generated with immunoSEQ multiplex PCR, while TCRdb's copy carries only in-frame clones and drops some. In the table there are around 34,000 clones, approximately 90% of which are singletons. The chain is built from TRBV5-5 and TRBJ2-1; D might be TRBD1 (6 bases). The specimen was CD8+ T cells from peripheral blood mononuclear cells, collected before pregnancy. The sequence was collected from a female donor with multiple sclerosis, enrolled in a pregnancy study. CDR3 nucleotide sequence: TGTGCCAGCAGCTTGCTCGAGGGGGTGACGCCGATCAATGAGCAGTTCTTC. Translated: CASSLLEGVTPINEQFF.